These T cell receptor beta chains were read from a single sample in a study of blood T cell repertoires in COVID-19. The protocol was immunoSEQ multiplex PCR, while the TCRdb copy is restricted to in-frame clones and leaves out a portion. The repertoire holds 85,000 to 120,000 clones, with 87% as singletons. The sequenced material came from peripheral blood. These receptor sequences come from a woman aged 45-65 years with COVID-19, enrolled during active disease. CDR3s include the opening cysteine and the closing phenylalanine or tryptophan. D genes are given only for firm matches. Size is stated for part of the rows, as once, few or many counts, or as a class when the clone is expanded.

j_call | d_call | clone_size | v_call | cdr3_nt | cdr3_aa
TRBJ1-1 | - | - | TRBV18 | TGTGCCAGCTCACCACAGGGGCAGAACACTGAAGCTTTCTTT | CASSPQGQNTEAFF
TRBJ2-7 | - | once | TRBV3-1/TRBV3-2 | TGTGCCAGCAGCCACAGACAGGTTGGCTCCTACGAGCAGTACTTC | CASSHRQVGSYEQYF
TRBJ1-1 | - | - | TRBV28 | TGTGCCAGCAGTTTCGTGACACCGAACACTGAAGCTTTCTTT | CASSFVTPNTEAFF
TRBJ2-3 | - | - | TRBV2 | TGTGCCAGCAGCGACATACCGGGACTCCTCTTTGGGTATTTT | CASSDIPGLLFGYF
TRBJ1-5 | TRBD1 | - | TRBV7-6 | TGTGCCAGCAGCCCAGGGACAGGGATTGGCCAGCCCCAGCATTTT | CASSPGTGIGQPQHF
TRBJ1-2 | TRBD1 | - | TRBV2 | TGTGCCAGCAATGAACAGGGGTTTAACTATGGCTACACCTTC | CASNEQGFNYGYTF
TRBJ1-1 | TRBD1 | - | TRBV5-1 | TGCGCCAGCAGCGGACAGGGGTTTCAGAACACTGAAGCTTTCTTT | CASSGQGFQNTEAFF
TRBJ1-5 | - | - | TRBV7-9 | TGTGCCAGCAGCTTAGCGGGGGGGATCATTCAGCCCCAGCATTTT | CASSLAGGIIQPQHF
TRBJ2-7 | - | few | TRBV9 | TGTGCCAGCAGCGTACCCCCCAGGGGACCCTACGAGCAGTACTTC | CASSVPPRGPYEQYF
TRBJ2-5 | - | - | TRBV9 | TGTGCCAGCAGCCCTAGGGACATTCGTCAAGAGACCCAGTACTTC | CASSPRDIRQETQYF
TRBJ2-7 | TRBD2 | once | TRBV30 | TGTGCCTGGGAAGCGGGGGGCGGTTACGAGCAGTACTTC | CAWEAGGGYEQYF
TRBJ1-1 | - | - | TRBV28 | TGTGCCAGCAGTCTTACACGGGGAATGAACACTGAAGCTTTCTTT | CASSLTRGMNTEAFF
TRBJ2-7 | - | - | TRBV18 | TGTGCCAGCTCACCGCCCGGCAGGTTGTACGAGCAGTACTTC | CASSPPGRLYEQYF
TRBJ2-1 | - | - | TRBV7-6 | TGTGCCAGCAGCGGCAGCAATGAGCAGTTCTTC | CASSGSNEQFF
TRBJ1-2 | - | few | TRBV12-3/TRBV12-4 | TGTGCCAGCACCATGGAGGGCTACACCTTC | CASTMEGYTF
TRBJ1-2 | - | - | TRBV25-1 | TGTGCCAGCAGTGAGGCAGCGAACTATGGCTACACCTTC | CASSEAANYGYTF
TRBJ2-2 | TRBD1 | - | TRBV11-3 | TGTGCCAGCAGCTTAAACCTCCCGGCAGGGGGTGGGACCGGGGAGCTGTTTTTT | CASSLNLPAGGGTGELFF
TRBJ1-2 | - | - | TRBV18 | TGTGCCAGCTCAGGGACATCCGACTATGGCTACACCTTC | CASSGTSDYGYTF
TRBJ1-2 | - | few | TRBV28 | TGTGCCAGCAGTACGGGCACGGGCAGGGGCTATGGCTACACCTTC | CASSTGTGRGYGYTF
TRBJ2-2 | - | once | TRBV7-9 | TGTGCCAGCAGCCCAGGGGCAGAAAACACCGGGGAGCTGTTTTTT | CASSPGAENTGELFF
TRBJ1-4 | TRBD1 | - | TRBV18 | TGTGCCAGCTCACATCGGGGACAGGGGATTATTGGAACTAATGAAAAACTGTTTTTT | CASSHRGQGIIGTNEKLFF
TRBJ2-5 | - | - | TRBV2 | TGTGCCAGCAGTGAAAGACTACCACAAGAGACCCAGTACTTC | CASSERLPQETQYF
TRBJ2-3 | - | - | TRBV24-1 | TGTGCCACCAGTGATACCTGGAGGGATACGCAGTATTTT | CATSDTWRDTQYF
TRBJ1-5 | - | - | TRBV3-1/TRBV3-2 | TGTGCCAGCAGCCGGACACACAACAATCAGCCCCAGCATTTT | CASSRTHNNQPQHF
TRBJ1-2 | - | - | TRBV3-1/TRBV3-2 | TGTGCCAGCAGCCAAGTTTTTCCCACTTCTGGCTACACCTTC | CASSQVFPTSGYTF
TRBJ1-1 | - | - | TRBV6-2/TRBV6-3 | TGTGCCAGCAGTACACCAGGGGTGGGGATGAACACTGAAGCTTTCTTT | CASSTPGVGMNTEAFF
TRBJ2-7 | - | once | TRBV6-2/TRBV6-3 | TGTGCCAGCAGTTACCTCACAGGGTTAATCTCCTACGAGCAGTACTTC | CASSYLTGLISYEQYF
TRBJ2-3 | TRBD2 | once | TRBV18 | TGTGCCAGCTCAGGAGCCGGGACTAGTTTTACAGATACGCAGTATTTT | CASSGAGTSFTDTQYF
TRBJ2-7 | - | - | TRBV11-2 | TGTGCCAGCACCCCGATGGGCGGGACCCCGCTTAGTCTTTCCGAGCAGTACTTC | CASTPMGGTPLSLSEQYF
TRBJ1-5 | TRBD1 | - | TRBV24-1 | TGTGCCACCAGTGTGACAGGGGGTCAGCCCCAGCATTTT | CATSVTGGQPQHF
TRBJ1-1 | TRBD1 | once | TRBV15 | TGTGCCACCGAGGGACAGATGAACACTGAAGCTTTCTTT | CATEGQMNTEAFF
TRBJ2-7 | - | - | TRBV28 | TGTGCCAGCAGCCGGACAGGAGGGTCCTACGAGCAGTACTTC | CASSRTGGSYEQYF
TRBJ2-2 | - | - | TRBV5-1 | TGCGCCAGCAGCTTGGGAAGAGCAGGGGCGAACACCGGGGAGCTGTTTTTT | CASSLGRAGANTGELFF
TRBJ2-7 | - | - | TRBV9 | TGTGCCAGCAGCGTCGGGGGTTCCGGCGAGCAGTACTTC | CASSVGGSGEQYF
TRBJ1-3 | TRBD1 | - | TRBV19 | TGTGCCAGTAGTAACAGGGGAGACGGAAACACCATATATTTT | CASSNRGDGNTIYF
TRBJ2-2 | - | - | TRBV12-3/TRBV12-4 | TGTGCCAGCAGAAGACAGGAAACCGGGGAGCTGTTTTTT | CASRRQETGELFF
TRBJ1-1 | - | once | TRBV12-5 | TGTGCTAGTGGTTTGCCCCTAAACCCCGCTGAAGCTTTCTTT | CASGLPLNPAEAFF
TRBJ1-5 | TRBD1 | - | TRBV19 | TGTGCCACCAATACAGGGGTGCAGGGGCCCCAGCATTTT | CATNTGVQGPQHF
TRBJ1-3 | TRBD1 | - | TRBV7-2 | TGTGCCAGCAGCCCGCAGGGGGTCAACACCATATATTTT | CASSPQGVNTIYF